These T cell receptor beta chains were read from a single sample in a study of OX40 agonist ivuxolimab in advanced cancers. Assay used: immunoSEQ multiplex PCR; TCRdb lists only in-frame clones, some missing. The sample records about 67,000 clones, roughly nine tenths being singletons. Sequencing used CD4+ or CD8+ T cells sorted from blood, obtained in a trial of the OX40 agonist ivuxolimab. All receptors come from an adult with an advanced solid tumor such as melanoma, head and neck, liver or kidney cancer. The CDR3 runs from the conserved cysteine through the conserved F or W. A D gene is named only where the DNA matches it firmly. Where a row states a size, it is once, few, many or the class of an expanded clone; other rows omit it.

D,V,size,J,CDR3,DNA
-,TRBV5-1,-,TRBJ1-1,CASSLSGMGTEAFF,TGCGCCAGCAGCTTGTCCGGCATGGGGACTGAAGCTTTCTTT
TRBD1,TRBV5-1,-,TRBJ1-1,CASSPDRARGEAFF,TGCGCCAGCAGCCCGGACAGGGCGCGCGGTGAAGCTTTCTTT
-,TRBV5-1,-,TRBJ2-7,CASSSGPGAREQYF,TGCGCCAGCAGCTCCGGGCCAGGAGCACGCGAGCAGTACTTC
-,TRBV5-1,few,TRBJ2-7,CASSLEGTGPEQYF,TGCGCCAGCAGCTTGGAGGGAACAGGGCCCGAGCAGTACTTC
-,TRBV9,-,TRBJ2-7,CASSVGGGPGEQYF,TGTGCCAGCAGCGTAGGTGGCGGACCGGGCGAGCAGTACTTC
-,TRBV30,-,TRBJ2-5,CAWIGEPEETQYF,TGTGCCTGGATAGGGGAACCCGAAGAGACCCAGTACTTC
TRBD1,TRBV6-5,-,TRBJ1-1,CASSGQGVNTEAFF,TGTGCCAGCAGTGGACAGGGAGTGAACACTGAAGCTTTCTTT
TRBD2,TRBV6-5,-,TRBJ2-7,CASRITGTSGSYQYF,TGTGCCAGCAGAATTACCGGGACTAGCGGGAGTTACCAGTACTTC
-,TRBV6-5,-,TRBJ1-5,CASSSGSQPQHF,TGTGCCAGCAGTTCAGGGAGCCAGCCCCAGCATTTT
-,TRBV18,-,TRBJ1-1,CASSPRNNAEAFF,TGTGCCAGCTCACCACGGAATAACGCTGAAGCTTTCTTT